This T cell receptor (beta chain) was observed in a study of multiple sclerosis patients with progressive multifocal leukoencephalopathy (dated by TCRdb to between 2018 and 2021). With respect to the entire study: Peripheral T and B cells were examined in MS patients who went on to develop PML (4 under natalizumab, 1 after alemtuzumab) as well as in treated patients who did not. A couple of patients on natalizumab who later developed PML were tracked over time from before therapy, through 6 and 12 months, up to PML onset. The goal was to find JC virus-specific or public T-cell expansions that arose at the time of PML onset. Paper-wide results and their limitations: Only peripheral blood was analyzed, although cerebrospinal fluid or brain lymphocytes might be more informative for natalizumab-associated PML. In most PML patients, lower normalized Shannon entropy suggested less diverse TRB repertoires, while the natalizumab-treated controls had values close to 1. Given the small, descriptive cohort, it remained unclear whether the study findings reflect JC virus infection or general immunocompromise. TRB clones with frequency above 0.5% were observed only in PML patients, but the clones expanded at PML onset were found to be already present before and during natalizumab therapy. When PML developed, no shared TRBV or TRBJ gene usage and no preferred TRBV-TRBJ pairings were found.

In the paper's terms, the time point label means: less than 15 months of natalizumab therapy. According to the study, the label for this sample's treatment or condition signals: on natalizumab therapy at sampling. Four or five natalizumab-treated MS patients who did not develop PML were used as controls and were sampled longitudinally. Interferon beta had previously been received by all listed patients, and all PML patients were female. Blood samples at T1 and T2 were obtained at 6 and 12 months of natalizumab therapy, respectively. Isolation of peripheral blood mononuclear cells was performed by Ficoll-Hypaque density gradient centrifugation. The immunoSEQ two-step multiplex PCR at survey-level depth was used to amplify TRB CDR3 regions from genomic DNA. Each PCR was spiked with synthetic inline TR CDR3 controls spanning all V-J pairings to estimate template counts and remove amplification bias. Reads went through processing to reduce amplification and sequencing bias, and quantification was done against synthetic TR CDR3 analogs. The study's processing was this. Raw data were processed in ImmunoSEQ Analyzer, with out-of-frame sequences and CDR3s containing stop codons removed, and genes were named according to IMGT nomenclature. Normalized Shannon entropy, defined as 1 minus Pielou's evenness, served as the summary measure of repertoire diversity. Only TRB sequences sharing the V gene, the J gene and the CDR3 were counted as identical. Public PML clonotypes were CDR3s shared by two or more PML-onset samples but absent earlier, in controls, and in public databases. CDR3 amino acid composition by position was analyzed with Skylign using the observed count method. TCRdb re-hosts the immuneACCESS table, in-frame sequences only. Its copies lack some clones; in the studies checked, an unresolved V gene accounts for under half of them, and the cause for the rest is not known. Clonal size and the V and J genes are those of that table, whereas D and trimming came from the DNA. Present in this sample are fewer than 35,000 clones, almost 90% of which were seen just once. Under 1.5% of the sample belongs to the ten largest clones.

From a lookup of the germline V gene, CDR1 and CDR2 are MNHEY and SVGAGI. The junction shows trimming of 4 bases on V and 2 bases on J, plus 5 bases between the germline ends. The CDR3 starts with the cysteine, ends with the phenylalanine, and has 12 residues. Only the CDR3 region is kept as DNA, spanning 36 bases read in frame from base 1. On this clone itself: Its antigen is currently not known. No base qualities exist here, and no much larger clone lies one base off it.

The sample consisted of PBMCs, taken from a patient treated with natalizumab. The sequence links TRBV6-5 to TRBJ1-2; the D gene cannot be named for sure. This sequence was found in a human donor with multiple sclerosis. The DNA reads TGTGCCAGCAGTTCGAACAACTATGGCTACACCTTC. This sequence encodes CASSSNNYGYTF.